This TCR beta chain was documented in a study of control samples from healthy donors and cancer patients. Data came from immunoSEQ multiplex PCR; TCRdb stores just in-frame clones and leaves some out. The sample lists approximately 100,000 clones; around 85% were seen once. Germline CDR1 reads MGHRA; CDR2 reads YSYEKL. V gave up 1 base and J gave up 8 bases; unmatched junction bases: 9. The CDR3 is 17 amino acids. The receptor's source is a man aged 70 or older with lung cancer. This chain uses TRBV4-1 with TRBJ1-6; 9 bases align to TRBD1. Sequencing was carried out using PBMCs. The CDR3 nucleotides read TGCGCCAGCAGCCAAGTCGGGACAGGGAATTTCGATTCACCCCTCCACTTT. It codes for CASSQVGTGNFDSPLHF.